This TCR beta chain was captured by sequencing in a study of shared clonotypes between healthy human individuals. CD45RO-negative, CCR7-positively selected cells formed the naive CD8 fraction, excluding terminally differentiated effector memory CD45RA+ cells. Generated by immunoSEQ multiplex PCR, the TCRdb table keeps only in-frame clones and is missing some. The table has around 2.1 million clones, around 93% seen once; the top ten hold 1.7%. This TCR derives from a man younger than 35 in good health. Some clones in this sample may be carry-over from other donors' samples. Sequencing used naive CD8+ T cells from PBMCs.

CDR3 coding DNA: TGTGCCAGCCGGGGGCAGGGGGCTCGCTACGAGCAGTACTTC. This translates into CASRGQGARYEQYF. The genes are TRBV6-5 and TRBJ2-7; 8 nucleotides align to TRBD1. J was trimmed by 3 bases and V by 8 bases; bases with no gene match: 9. Germline assignment: CDR1 MNHEY and CDR2 SVGAGI. The length of the CDR3 is 14 residues.